The clone carrying this TCR beta chain was recorded at least ten times. What it binds is unknown. The sample is drawn from a study of molecular identifiers for immune sequencing clone quantification. Study-level findings and limits: Same-barcode identical TCR molecules could make highly expanded clones look smaller than they are.

The CDR3 totals 15 residues. With 1 base clipped from V and 1 base from J, the junction kept 2 bases outside the gene matches. CDR1 is SGHAT, CDR2 FQNNGV, per germline. Naive CD8 T cells were FACS-sorted by CD8+CD4-CCR7+CD45RA+ markers. MiXCR, applied by TCRdb to the PCR reads, yields one record per CDR3 protein. The sample has under 600,000 distinct CDR3 sequences; about a fifth are singletons. Sequencing was done on a sample of naive CD8+ T cells from blood, with Jurkat cell RNA spiked in. Subset of the sample: FACS-sorted CD8+CD4-CCR7+CD45RA+ naive T cells. The chain joins TRBV11-2 to TRBJ2-3, with 7 nucleotides matching TRBD1. The receptor was derived from a human donor in good health. Some libraries in this study had Jurkat cell RNA spiked in. The CDR3 sequence is CASSLGQGRTDTQYF. The CDR3 bases are TGTGCCAGCAGCTTAGGACAGGGACGCACAGATACGCAGTATTTT.